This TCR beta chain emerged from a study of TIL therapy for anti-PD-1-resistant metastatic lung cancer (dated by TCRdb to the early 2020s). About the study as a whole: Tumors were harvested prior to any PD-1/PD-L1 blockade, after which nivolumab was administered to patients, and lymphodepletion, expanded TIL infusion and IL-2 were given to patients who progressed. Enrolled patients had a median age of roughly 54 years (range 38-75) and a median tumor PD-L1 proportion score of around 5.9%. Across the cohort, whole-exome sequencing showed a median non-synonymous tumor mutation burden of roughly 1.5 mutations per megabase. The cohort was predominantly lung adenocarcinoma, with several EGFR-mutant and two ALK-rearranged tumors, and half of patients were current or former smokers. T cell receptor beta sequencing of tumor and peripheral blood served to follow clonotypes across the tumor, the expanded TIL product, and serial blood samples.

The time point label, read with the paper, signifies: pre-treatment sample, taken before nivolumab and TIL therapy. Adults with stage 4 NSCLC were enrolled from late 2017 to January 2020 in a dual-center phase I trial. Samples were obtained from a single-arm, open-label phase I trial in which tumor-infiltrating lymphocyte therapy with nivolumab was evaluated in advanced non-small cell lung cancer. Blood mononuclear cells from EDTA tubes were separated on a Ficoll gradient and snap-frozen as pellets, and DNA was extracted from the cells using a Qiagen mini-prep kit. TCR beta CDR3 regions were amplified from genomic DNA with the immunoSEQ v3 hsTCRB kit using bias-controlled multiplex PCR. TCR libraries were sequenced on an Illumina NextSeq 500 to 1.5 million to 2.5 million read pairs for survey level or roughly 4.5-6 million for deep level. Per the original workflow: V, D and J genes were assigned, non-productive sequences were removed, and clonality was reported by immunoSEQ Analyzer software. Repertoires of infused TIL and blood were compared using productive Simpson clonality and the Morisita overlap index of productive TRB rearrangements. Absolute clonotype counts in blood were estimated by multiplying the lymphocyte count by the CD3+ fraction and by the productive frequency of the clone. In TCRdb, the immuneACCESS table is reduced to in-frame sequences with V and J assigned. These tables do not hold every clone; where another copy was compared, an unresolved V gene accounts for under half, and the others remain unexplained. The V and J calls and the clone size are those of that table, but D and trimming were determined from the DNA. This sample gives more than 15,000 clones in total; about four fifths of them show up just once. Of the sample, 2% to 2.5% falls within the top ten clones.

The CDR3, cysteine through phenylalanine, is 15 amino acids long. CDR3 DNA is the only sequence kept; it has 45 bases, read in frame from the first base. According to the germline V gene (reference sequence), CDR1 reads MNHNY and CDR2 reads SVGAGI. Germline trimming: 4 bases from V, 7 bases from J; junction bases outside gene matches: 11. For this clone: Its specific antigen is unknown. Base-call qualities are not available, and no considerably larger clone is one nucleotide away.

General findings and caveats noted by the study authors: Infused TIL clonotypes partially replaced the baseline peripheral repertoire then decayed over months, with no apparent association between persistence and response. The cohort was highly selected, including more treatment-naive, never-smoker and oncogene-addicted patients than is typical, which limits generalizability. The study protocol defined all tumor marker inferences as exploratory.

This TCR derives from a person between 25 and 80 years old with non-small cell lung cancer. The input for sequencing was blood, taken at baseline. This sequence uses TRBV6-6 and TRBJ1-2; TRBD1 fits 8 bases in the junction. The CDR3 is CASSFYLRGQGGYTF. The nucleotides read TGTGCCAGCAGTTTTTACCTCAGGGGGCAGGGTGGCTACACCTTC.